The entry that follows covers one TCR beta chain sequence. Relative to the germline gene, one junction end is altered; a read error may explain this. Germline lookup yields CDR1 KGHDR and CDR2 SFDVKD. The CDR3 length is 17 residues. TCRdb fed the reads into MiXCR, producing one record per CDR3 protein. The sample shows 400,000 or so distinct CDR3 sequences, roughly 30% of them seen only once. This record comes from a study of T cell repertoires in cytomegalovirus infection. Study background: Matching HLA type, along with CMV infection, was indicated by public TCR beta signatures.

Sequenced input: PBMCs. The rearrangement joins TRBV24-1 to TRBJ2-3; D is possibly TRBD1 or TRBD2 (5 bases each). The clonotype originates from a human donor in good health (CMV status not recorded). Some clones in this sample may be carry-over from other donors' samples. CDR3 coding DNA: TGTGCCACCAGTGGTTTGACAGTTTCTCCTAGCACAGATCCGCAGTATTTT. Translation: CATSGLTVSPSTDPQYF.